This entry lists 28 T cell receptor beta chains sequenced from one sample in a study of cytomegalovirus exposure and HLA in healthy donors. The PCR contained 60 Vbeta and 13 Jbeta primers. Data came from immunoSEQ multiplex PCR; TCRdb stores just in-frame clones and leaves some out. This sample yields about 160,000 clones, of which less than 90% are seen a single time; 4.5% belongs to the top ten. The sample was PBMCs. Receptors originate from a woman aged 50 to 60 in good health and CMV-seropositive.

The chain has TRBV11-2 and TRBJ1-5; 8 bases agree with TRBD1. Germline assignment: CDR1 SGHAT and CDR2 FQNNGV. Trimming at V came to 5 bases and at J to 2 bases, leaving 2 bases not matched to a gene. This CDR3 spans 14 amino acids. CDR3 residues: CASSHRGGNQPQHF. The CDR3 DNA is TGTGCCAGCAGCCACAGGGGGGGCAATCAGCCCCAGCATTTT.

The chain has TRBV19 and TRBJ2-5; TRBD1 might be the D (6 bases). V was pared by 8 bases and J by 5 bases, with 12 bases between. This CDR3 spans 12 amino acids. Germline lookup yields CDR1 LNHDA and CDR2 SQIVND (reference sequence). The CDR3 protein is CASSGAEETQYF. CDR3 bases: TGTGCCAGTTCAGGGGCGGAGGAGACCCAGTACTTC.

This clone appeared a single time. The genes are TRBV5-6 and TRBJ2-3, with D perhaps matching TRBD1 (6 bases). Per the germline V gene, CDR1 is SGHDT and CDR2 is YYEEEE. V lost 6 bases, J lost 4 bases, and 24 bases lay in between. This CDR3 has 17 amino acids. CDR3 sequence reads: CASIHGWDTGGADTQYF. The CDR3 DNA follows: TGTGCCAGCATCCATGGATGGGACACTGGGGGAGCAGATACGCAGTATTTT. Full variable domain (missing parts from reference TRBV5-6 and TRBJ2-3): DAGVTQSPTHLIKTRGQQVTLRCSPKSGHDTVSWYQQALGQGPQFIFQYYEEEERQRGNFPDRFSGHQFPNYSSELNVNALLLGDSALYLCASIHGWDTGGADTQYFGPGTRLTVL.

The chain couples TRBV6-1 to TRBJ2-3, with a possible D match to TRBD1 (8 bases). Germline CDR1 reads MNHNS; CDR2 reads SASEGT. This CDR3 spans 15 amino acids. V was trimmed by 6 bases and J by 3 bases, leaving 16 bases between them. CDR3 coding DNA: TGTGCCAGCAGCGTACAGGGGGGGTCTACAGATACGCAGTATTTT. This sequence encodes CASSVQGGSTDTQYF.

This clone has only a few counts. The chain is built from TRBV27 and TRBJ1-3, with D hard to call. CDR1 is MNHEY, CDR2 SMNVEV, per germline (reference sequence). The CDR3 has 12 residues. Trimming took 5 bases from V and 2 from J, leaving 4 bases between them. The CDR3 spells CASSRPGNTIYF. The CDR3 DNA reads TGTGCCAGCAGTCGTCCTGGAAACACCATATATTTT.

V is TRBV19 and J is TRBJ1-6, with D tentatively TRBD1 (5 bases). Trimming took 6 bases from V and 7 from J, leaving 13 bases between them. From germline, CDR1 is LNHDA and CDR2 SQIVND (reference sequence). The CDR3 is made up of 14 amino acids. The CDR3 region has the DNA TGTGCCAGTAGGGAGGGGACTGAGAATTCACCCCTCCACTTT. This translates into CASREGTENSPLHF.

The chain couples TRBV19 to TRBJ2-3; perhaps TRBD2 as D (5 bases). CDR1 and CDR2 (germline): LNHDA, SQIVND (reference sequence). The CDR3 consists of 13 residues. V was trimmed by 5 bases and J by 6 bases, leaving 12 bases between them. The CDR3 here is CASSGSRADTQYF. The CDR3 bases are TGTGCCAGTAGTGGGTCGAGGGCTGATACGCAGTATTTT.

The chain joins TRBV27 to TRBJ1-4, with 9 bases aligning to TRBD1. The CDR3 runs to 15 residues. J was trimmed by 7 bases and V by 0 bases; bases with no gene match: 3. Germline V CDR1 and CDR2: MNHEY, SMNVEV (reference sequence). The CDR3 sequence: CASSLSGTGIEKLFF. In DNA, the CDR3 is TGTGCCAGCAGTTTATCTGGGACAGGGATTGAAAAACTGTTTTTT.

This rearrangement joins TRBV7-8 to TRBJ2-7, with 7 bases lining up with TRBD2. Germline V lookup: CDR1 SGHVS, CDR2 FQNEAQ. CDR3 length: 14 amino acids. The V and J ends lost 0 bases and 4 bases, in that order; junction bases with no gene match: 3. CDR3 residues: CASSLAPGLYEQYF. For the CDR3, the DNA is TGTGCCAGCAGCTTAGCGCCGGGACTATACGAGCAGTACTTC.

DNA of the CDR3: TGTGCCAGCAGCCAAGAGGACAGTCCGAGGCCCCAGCATTTT. Translating it yields CASSQEDSPRPQHF. V gene TRBV4-2 combines with J gene TRBJ1-5, with a possible D match to TRBD1 (6 bases). The ends were cut back, 0 bases at V and 9 bases at J, with 12 bases in the middle. CDR3 length: 14 residues. The germline V gene has CDR1 LGHNA and CDR2 YNFKEQ.

This sequence joins TRBV29-1 and TRBJ1-2, with 8 bases fitting TRBD1. Unmatched junction bases numbered 2, after V lost 5 bases and J lost 0 bases. CDR3 length: 13 residues. Germline-derived CDR1 and CDR2 are SQVTM and ANQGSEA. The CDR3 loop reads CSVLTGANYGYTF. CDR3 coding DNA: TGCAGCGTTTTGACAGGGGCTAACTATGGCTACACCTTC.

The rearrangement links TRBV7-9 to TRBJ1-2, with a tentative D call TRBD1 (6 bases). Germline CDR1 reads SEHNR; CDR2 reads FQNEAQ (reference sequence). CDR3 size: 13 residues. Trimming cost V 1 base and J 8 bases, with 11 bases left between them. The CDR3 here is CASSLVAGAGYTF. The CDR3 DNA is TGTGCCAGCAGCTTAGTGGCAGGGGCGGGCTACACCTTC. Supplemented by reference TRBV7-9 and TRBJ1-2, the full variable domain reads DTGVSQNPRHKITKRGQNVTFRCDPISEHNRLYWYRQTLGQGPEFLTYFQNEAQLEKSRLLSDRFSAERPKGSFSTLEIQRTEQGDSAMYLCASSLVAGAGYTFGSGTRLTVV.

This chain uses TRBV30 with TRBJ1-3; D is possibly TRBD1 (5 bases). In germline, CDR1 is GTSNPN, CDR2 SVGIG (reference sequence). The CDR3 runs to 14 residues. Trimming shortened V by 5 bases and J by 10 bases, and 21 bases separated the two germline ends. CDR3 sequence reads: CAWGGTDLSRTIYF. CDR3 nucleotide sequence: TGTGCCTGGGGCGGGACTGATCTCTCAAGGACCATATATTTT.

The chain links TRBV5-5 to TRBJ1-5; D possibly corresponds to TRBD1 (6 bases). The V end was cut by 4 bases, the J end by 7 bases, with 18 bases between. The CDR3 runs 15 residues. Germline-derived CDR1 and CDR2 are SGHKS and YYEKEE (reference sequence). The CDR3 DNA is TGTGCCAGCAGCACCTCAACAGGGAAGGGCCAGCCCCAGCATTTT. Amino acids: CASSTSTGKGQPQHF.

The CDR3 loop is CAIRDPGLAGIQQFF. CDR3 sequence (DNA): TGTGCCATCAGAGACCCGGGACTAGCGGGGATCCAGCAGTTCTTC. The chain uses TRBV10-3 and TRBJ2-1, with 13 bases that match TRBD2. V dropped 6 bases and J dropped 11; count of bases not matched to a gene: 10. Germline-derived CDR1 and CDR2 are ENHRY and SYGVKD. This CDR3 region has 15 residues.

About this clone: Germline and junction disagree at one end, which may indicate a read error. The V gene is TRBV7-7, the J gene TRBJ2-5; TRBD1 matches at 11 bases. The germline V gene encodes CDR1 SSHAT and CDR2 FNYEAQ (reference sequence). The length of the CDR3 is 15 residues. The CDR3 nucleotides are TGTGCTAGCAGCTTTCTGGGACAGGGGGAAGAGACCCAGTACTTC. As protein: CASSFLGQGEETQYF.

The chain combines TRBV19 with TRBJ2-5; D gene ambiguous. Per germline, CDR1 LNHDA and CDR2 SQIVND (reference sequence). The CDR3 sequence is 14 residues long. V lost 5 bases, J lost 4 bases, and 14 bases lay in between. The DNA of the CDR3 is TGTGCCAGTAGTCTTTCCGATAGAGGAGAGACCCAGTACTTC. This codes for CASSLSDRGETQYF.

This chain uses TRBV6-1 with TRBJ2-7; 7 bases are shared with TRBD1. J was trimmed by 3 bases and V by 6 bases; bases with no gene match: 11. The CDR3 has 15 amino acids. Germline V gene data show CDR1 as MNHNS and CDR2 as SASEGT. The CDR3 nucleotides are TGTGCCAGCAGGGTGGGACAGCCTCCCGGCTACGAGCAGTACTTC. Translated, it gives CASRVGQPPGYEQYF.

This rearrangement joins TRBV5-4 to TRBJ2-5; perhaps TRBD2 as D (7 bases). CDR1 SGHNT and CDR2 YYREEE come from the germline V gene (reference sequence). V lost 5 bases and J lost 5, with 25 bases in between. The CDR3 extends over 17 amino acids. CDR3: CASRFFTGGSRMETQYF. The CDR3 nucleotides are TGTGCCAGCAGGTTCTTTACGGGGGGCAGTCGAATGGAGACCCAGTACTTC.

The sample holds a few counts of this clone. This sequence joins TRBV6-6 and TRBJ1-1; 11 nucleotides match TRBD1. Germline lookup yields CDR1 MNHNY and CDR2 SVGAGI (reference sequence). The length of the CDR3 is 15 residues. The V segment lost 4 bases and the J segment 4 bases; nucleotides outside the gene matches: 5. CDR3 amino acids: CASSSPGQGVTEAFF. CDR3 sequence (DNA): TGTGCCAGCAGTTCGCCGGGACAGGGGGTCACTGAAGCTTTCTTT.

The CDR3 region has the DNA TGTGCCAGCAGCTTCCTTGGTAGCGGGAGAACAGATACGCAGTATTTT. This translates into CASSFLGSGRTDTQYF. This chain joins TRBV7-2 and TRBJ2-3, with 9 bases aligning to TRBD2. The V segment lost 3 bases and the J segment 3 bases; nucleotides outside the gene matches: 7. Germline CDR1 and CDR2: SGHTA and FQGNSA. The CDR3 has 16 residues. Full variable domain (rest looked up from reference TRBV7-2 and TRBJ2-3): GAGVSQSPSNKVTEKGKDVELRCDPISGHTALYWYRQSLGQGLEFLIYFQGNSAPDKSGLPSDRFSAERTGGSVSTLTIQRTQQEDSAVYLCASSFLGSGRTDTQYFGPGTRLTVL.

The J gene is TRBJ2-5, the V gene TRBV7-2; D unresolved. The V end was cut by 2 bases, the J end by 2 bases, with 3 bases between. The length of the CDR3 is 12 residues. Germline CDR1 SGHTA, CDR2 FQGNSA. The DNA for the CDR3 is TGTGCCAGCAGCTTACAGCAAGAGACCCAGTACTTC. Protein product: CASSLQQETQYF.

The chain couples TRBV6-1 to TRBJ2-1; 10 bases are shared with TRBD2. Per germline, CDR1 MNHNS and CDR2 SASEGT. V lost 0 bases to trimming and J lost 6 bases; unmatched junction nucleotides: 8. The CDR3 length is 17 residues. The CDR3 reads CASSEALLASGGNEQFF. The CDR3 DNA reads TGTGCCAGCAGTGAAGCGCTTCTGGCTAGCGGGGGCAATGAGCAGTTCTTC.

This chain uses TRBV5-5 with TRBJ1-2, with TRBD1 identical over 10 bases. The junction had 7 bases not matched to a gene; V was cut back by 1 base and J by 10 bases. This CDR3 has 14 residues. Germline CDR1 and CDR2: SGHKS and YYEKEE (reference sequence). The CDR3, as DNA: TGTGCCAGCAGCTTGACGGACAGGGGGATAATCTACACCTTC. Its protein is CASSLTDRGIIYTF.

This chain links TRBV1 with TRBJ2-6; TRBD1 is the table's D call, not checked against the DNA. TRBV1 is designated a pseudogene. This CDR3 has 16 amino acids. Here the CDR3 DNA reads TGCACCAGCAGCCCAGGAGGGGGCGCGGGGGCCAACGTCCTGACTTTC. Its translation: CTSSPGGGAGANVLTF.

The V call is TRBV5-1, the J call TRBJ2-3; 11 bases match TRBD1. Germline loops: CDR1 SGHRS, CDR2 YFSETQ. The V segment lost 3 bases and the J segment 5 bases; nucleotides outside the gene matches: 5. The CDR3 spans 15 residues. For the CDR3, the DNA is TGCGCCAGCAGCTGGACAGGGGGCCTTGAAGATACGCAGTATTTT. Translating it yields CASSWTGGLEDTQYF.

CDR3 coding DNA: TGTGCCATCAGTACTAGCGGTGAGGGCACAGATACGCAGTATTTT. It yields the protein CAISTSGEGTDTQYF. The rearrangement joins TRBV10-3 to TRBJ2-3; the match to TRBD2 covers 8 bases. The CDR3 runs 15 residues. Unmatched junction bases numbered 5, after V lost 5 bases and J lost 1 base. Per germline, CDR1 ENHRY and CDR2 SYGVKD.

The chain couples TRBV6-4 to TRBJ1-1; 10 bases line up with TRBD1. The V segment lost 6 bases and the J segment 3 bases; nucleotides outside the gene matches: 7. Germline V gene sequence: CDR1 MRHNA, CDR2 SNTAGT. The CDR3 consists of 15 residues. In nucleotides, the CDR3 is TGTGCCAGCAGACCACAGGGGACAGGGGACACTGAAGCTTTCTTT. Encoded protein: CASRPQGTGDTEAFF.